A single sample is the source of the 26 T cell receptor beta chains below, sequenced in a study of T cells after yellow fever vaccination. Via MiXCR, TCRdb re-called the 5' RACE reads, giving one row per CDR3 protein. The sample consists of 550,000 or so distinct CDR3 sequences, roughly 21% of them appearing once. This sample comprised PBMCs, obtained 15 days after the yellow fever booster vaccination. The receptors shown here come from a man aged 25-40 years who received the YFV17D yellow fever vaccine.

The sample holds a few counts of this clonotype. Written as DNA, the CDR3 is TGCGCCAGCAGCTGGGGGTTCAGGGACAGGGTCACTGAGCAGTTCTTC. This encodes CASSWGFRDRVTEQFF. V gene TRBV5-1 combines with J gene TRBJ2-1; 9 nucleotides line up with TRBD1. The CDR3 has 16 residues. Per the germline V gene, CDR1 is SGHRS and CDR2 is YFSETQ. Trimming at V came to 3 bases and at J to 9 bases, leaving 13 bases not matched to a gene.

The J gene is TRBJ2-3, the V gene TRBV20-1, with a possible D match to TRBD2 (6 bases). The CDR3 is made up of 14 amino acids. Trimming took off 6 bases at V and 5 bases at J, with 18 bases between the two ends. CDR1 and CDR2 (germline): DFQATT, SNEGSKA (reference sequence). The CDR3 coding sequence is TGCAGTGCCCCCGGGACTGGGGCACAAGATACGCAGTATTTT. Protein sequence: CSAPGTGAQDTQYF.

This clonotype was observed a handful of times. The genes are TRBV7-2 and TRBJ2-2; D is ambiguous. V lost 1 base to trimming and J lost 4 bases, with 7 bases between them. The CDR3 sequence is 14 residues long. Germline loops: CDR1 SGHTA, CDR2 FQGNSA. The chain's CDR3 is CASSLGVITGELFF. CDR3 coding DNA: TGTGCCAGCAGCTTAGGGGTCATCACCGGGGAGCTGTTTTTT.

This clonotype has more than one count but fewer than ten. The chain recombines TRBV10-3 with TRBJ2-5; D is undetermined. The germline V and J ends were trimmed by 5 bases and 3 bases, with 13 bases remaining between them. This CDR3 has 14 residues. In germline, CDR1 is ENHRY, CDR2 SYGVKD. The chain's CDR3 is CAISKVDQEETQYF. For the CDR3, the DNA is TGTGCCATCAGTAAGGTGGACCAGGAAGAGACCCAGTACTTC.

This clonotype was found a few times. The chain combines TRBV12-3 or TRBV12-4 with TRBJ2-2, with TRBD2 identical over 16 bases. J gave up 5 bases and V 4 bases, and 16 bases lay outside the gene matches. This CDR3 region has 21 residues. For the CDR3, the DNA is TGTGCCAGCAGTTCCCCCGGGACTAGCGGGAGGGCCTTTGGTTGGACCGGGGAGCTGTTTTTT. Its translation: CASSSPGTSGRAFGWTGELFF.

The V and J genes are TRBV12-3 or TRBV12-4 and TRBJ2-1; a weak D match, TRBD1 (5 bases). V lost 5 bases and J lost 4, with 12 bases in between. The CDR3 has 14 amino acids. CDR3 in DNA: TGTGCCAGCAGTAGACCAGGGTGGTACAATGAGCAGTTCTTC. Its protein is CASSRPGWYNEQFF.

In this sample, this clonotype turned up a few times. The chain is built from TRBV12-3 or TRBV12-4 and TRBJ2-1; 9 bases match TRBD2. J was trimmed by 7 bases and V by 5 bases; bases with no gene match: 15. This CDR3 has 17 residues. This CDR3 is CASSPPALAGIVNEQFF. CDR3 coding DNA: TGTGCCAGCAGTCCACCAGCGCTAGCGGGAATTGTGAATGAGCAGTTCTTC.

J is TRBJ2-7 and V is TRBV2; D is undetermined. The CDR3 spans 12 residues. Germline V CDR1 and CDR2: SNHLY, FYNNEI. Trimming cost V 7 bases and J 1 base, with 8 bases left between them. The CDR3 loop reads CASKLNSYEQYF. The CDR3 DNA reads TGTGCCAGCAAGCTGAATTCCTACGAGCAGTACTTC. Together with reference TRBV2 and TRBJ2-7, the CDR3 gives the full variable domain: EPEVTQTPSHQVTQMGQEVILRCVPISNHLYFYWYRQILGQKVEFLVSFYNNEISEKSEIFDDQFSVERPDGSNFTLKIRSTKLEDSAMYFCASKLNSYEQYFGPGTRLTVT.

This clonotype appeared a few times. This chain connects TRBV12-3 or TRBV12-4 to TRBJ2-1; 12 nucleotides align to TRBD2. The V gene end was trimmed by 5 bases and the J gene end by 7 bases; junction bases not matched to a gene: 6. The CDR3 contains 15 residues. The CDR3 DNA reads TGTGCCAGCAGTATTGGACTAGCGGGAAATAATGAGCAGTTCTTC. Its protein product is CASSIGLAGNNEQFF.

The chain recombines TRBV15 with TRBJ2-1; 12 nucleotides match TRBD2. The V and J ends lost 11 bases and 5 bases, in that order; junction bases with no gene match: 4. This CDR3 is built from 13 residues. Germline V gene lookup returns CDR1 LNHNV and CDR2 YYDKDF (reference sequence). The CDR3 protein is CAAASGRDNEQFF. In DNA, the CDR3 is TGTGCCGCCGCTAGCGGGAGGGACAATGAGCAGTTCTTC.

This clonotype was recorded a few times. This sequence joins TRBV18 and TRBJ2-1, with D perhaps matching TRBD2 (6 bases). This CDR3 has 14 residues. Trimming stripped 3 bases from V and 8 bases from J, with 14 bases between. The germline gives CDR1 KGHSH, CDR2 LQKENI. In DNA, the CDR3 is TGTGCCAGCTCACCCACAATGGAGGGCTATGAGCAGTTCTTC. Protein sequence: CASSPTMEGYEQFF.

This clonotype was observed a single time. The chain has TRBV6-1 and TRBJ1-1; no firm D call. The germline gives CDR1 MNHNS, CDR2 SASEGT. V was cut by 7 bases and J by 3 bases, with 15 bases left in between. There are 14 residues in the CDR3. This CDR3 is CASMARFKDTEAFF. The DNA of the CDR3 is TGTGCCAGCATGGCCCGCTTTAAGGACACTGAAGCTTTCTTT.

This clonotype showed up many times. The chain employs TRBV7-7 and TRBJ2-3; tentatively, D is TRBD2 (6 bases). Trimming took 5 bases from V and 2 from J, leaving 14 bases between them. Germline V gene lookup returns CDR1 SSHAT and CDR2 FNYEAQ (reference sequence). The CDR3 is 15 amino acids. This CDR3 is CASSRGTSNTDTQYF. In DNA form, the CDR3 reads TGTGCCAGCAGCCGCGGGACTTCCAACACAGATACGCAGTATTTT. Filled out from reference TRBV7-7 and TRBJ2-3, the complete variable domain reads GAGVSQSPRYKVTKRGQDVTLRCDPISSHATLYWYQQALGQGPEFLTYFNYEAQPDKSGLPSDRFSAERPEGSISTLTIQRTEQRDSAMYRCASSRGTSNTDTQYFGPGTRLTVL.

The table lists this clonotype with a few counts. The chain joins TRBV7-9 to TRBJ1-4, with 9 bases lining up with TRBD1. J lost 6 bases, V lost 5 bases, and 7 bases had no gene match. The CDR3 length is 15 residues. Germline V gene sequence: CDR1 SEHNR, CDR2 FQNEAQ (reference sequence). The CDR3 loop is CASSRRDRVDEKLFF. CDR3 DNA sequence: TGTGCCAGCAGCCGCCGGGACAGGGTCGATGAAAAACTGTTTTTT.

This clonotype turned up a few times. One junction end does not reproduce the germline sequence, and a read error may be involved. The chain recombines TRBV5-6 with TRBJ1-2, with D tentatively TRBD1 (6 bases). Germline loops: CDR1 SGHDT, CDR2 YYEEEE. CDR3 size: 13 residues. The CDR3 DNA reads as TGTGCCAGCAGCGGTACAGGGAACTCTGGCTACACCTTC. Amino acids: CASSGTGNSGYTF.

The chain joins TRBV29-1 to TRBJ2-2, with 9 bases matching TRBD1. The CDR3 consists of 15 residues. The J segment lost 7 bases and the V segment lost 7 bases, leaving 13 bases of the junction unmatched. CDR1 and CDR2 from the germline V gene are SQVTM and ANQGSEA. CDR3 nucleotide sequence: TGCAGCGCCCTGAGCACGGACAGGGGTATCGGGGAGCTGTTTTTT. This translates into CSALSTDRGIGELFF.

The rearrangement uses TRBV4-2 and TRBJ2-2, with 7 nucleotides matching TRBD2. J gave up 3 bases and V 4 bases, and 5 bases lay outside the gene matches. From germline, CDR1 is LGHNA and CDR2 YNFKEQ. CDR3 length: 15 amino acids. DNA for the CDR3: TGTGCCAGCAGCCCCTCCGCGGGGGACACCGGGGAGCTGTTTTTT. Translation: CASSPSAGDTGELFF.

This sequence joins TRBV6-2 or TRBV6-3 and TRBJ2-7; D gene uncertain. Trimming took off 7 bases at V and 3 bases at J, with 16 bases between the two ends. Looked up from germline, CDR1 is MNHEY and CDR2 is SVGEGT. The CDR3 length is 14 residues. The CDR3, as DNA: TGTGCCAGCACCCGCGCCGGCTTCAGCTACGAGCAGTACTTC. It specifies CASTRAGFSYEQYF.

The sample holds a few counts of this clonotype. This chain links TRBV12-5 with TRBJ2-3; weak D call: TRBD1 (6 bases). Trimming left V 5 bases short and J 8 bases short, with 26 bases between. From germline, CDR1 is LGHNT and CDR2 FRNRAP. The CDR3 length is 17 residues. The CDR3 DNA follows: TGTGCTAGTGGTCGGACAAAGGACAGAACCGTCTCGGGTACGCAGTATTTT. The encoded protein is CASGRTKDRTVSGTQYF.

Only a few counts were recorded for this clonotype. The rearrangement uses TRBV7-9 and TRBJ2-2, with D hard to call. Germline assignment: CDR1 SEHNR and CDR2 FQNEAQ (reference sequence). The CDR3 covers 15 residues. V shed 0 bases and J shed 2 bases, with 7 bases lying between them. The CDR3 DNA is TGTGCCAGCAGCTTAGCGCCCAGAAACACCGGGGAGCTGTTTTTT. Translation gives CASSLAPRNTGELFF.

The chain couples TRBV6-5 to TRBJ2-3, with 8 positions matching TRBD1. This CDR3 spans 15 amino acids. V trimming: 2 bases; J trimming: 2 bases; junction bases outside the gene matches: 3. Germline V gene lookup returns CDR1 MNHEY and CDR2 SVGAGI. The CDR3 reads CASSYRGQVTDTQYF. The CDR3 DNA follows: TGTGCCAGCAGTTACCGGGGACAGGTCACAGATACGCAGTATTTT.

This chain connects TRBV12-3 or TRBV12-4 to TRBJ2-1; a weak D match, TRBD1 (6 bases). CDR3 length: 13 residues. V was pared by 3 bases and J by 9 bases, with 12 bases between. Here the CDR3 reads CASSFWGLGEQFF. In DNA, the CDR3 is TGTGCCAGCAGTTTTTGGGGGCTTGGTGAGCAGTTCTTC.

The chain combines TRBV19 with TRBJ2-7, with D perhaps matching TRBD1 or TRBD2 (5 bases each). There are 16 residues in the CDR3. The ends were cut back, 4 bases at V and 3 bases at J, with 19 bases in the middle. The germline CDR1 and CDR2 sequences are LNHDA and SQIVND (reference sequence). CDR3 in amino acids: CASSKLRGPSVYEQYF. CDR3 bases: TGTGCCAGTAGTAAATTAAGGGGACCAAGCGTCTACGAGCAGTACTTC.

The V and J genes are TRBV7-2 and TRBJ2-5; D remains unclear. The CDR3 sequence is 14 residues long. CDR1 is SGHTA, CDR2 FQGNSA, per germline. Trimming removed 5 bases from V and 3 bases from J, with 13 bases in between. The CDR3 DNA reads as TGTGCCAGCAGCCTCAATATAGGGAAAGAGACCCAGTACTTC. This translates into CASSLNIGKETQYF.

V is TRBV7-2 and J is TRBJ1-1; TRBD1 might be the D (6 bases). Trimming left V 8 bases short and J 11 bases short, with 24 bases between. The CDR3 is 14 amino acids. Per germline, CDR1 SGHTA and CDR2 FQGNSA. CDR3 region: CASSHSGDIRGAFF. CDR3 DNA sequence: TGTGCCAGCTCTCATTCGGGGGACATAAGAGGTGCTTTCTTT.

The genes are TRBV20-1 and TRBJ2-5, with a tentative D call TRBD1 (6 bases). Germline V gene sequence: CDR1 DFQATT, CDR2 SNEGSKA (reference sequence). Trimming removed 2 bases at V and 1 base at J, with 17 bases between. This CDR3 comprises 16 residues. CDR3 in amino acids: CSARRSQGGSQETQYF. Written as DNA, the CDR3 is TGCAGTGCTAGAAGATCACAGGGCGGATCCCAAGAGACCCAGTACTTC.